This T cell receptor beta chain was sequenced during a study of blood T cell repertoires in COVID-19. For the study at large: Some COVID-19 samples were acute and others convalescent; all came from the United States, Italy and Spain. Sample material is recorded as cDNA or gDNA derived from T cells, B-cell-depleted T cells, or PBMCs.

The CDR3 covers 18 residues. Germline V gene sequence: CDR1 SGHVS, CDR2 FNYEAQ. Losses at the gene ends were 1 base for V and 0 bases for J; bases not matched to a gene: 4. Recovered Cohort 3 donors showed two negative PCRs, clearance, or symptom resolution. Profiling relied on immunoSEQ multiplex PCR, and the TCRdb table lists in-frame clones only, not all of them. The sample lists under 300,000 clones, approximately 90% occurring once. The TCR comes from a young woman who had recovered from COVID-19. Sequenced input: PBMCs or T cells enriched from blood (not recorded which). V gene TRBV7-6 combines with J gene TRBJ2-2, with TRBD1 identical over 11 bases. The CDR3 DNA is TGTGCCAGCAGCTTAGGGACAGGGGGCAATCCGAACACCGGGGAGCTGTTTTTT. Its translation: CASSLGTGGNPNTGELFF.